This passage covers 5 T cell receptor beta chains from one sample sequenced in a study of neurological immune-mediated disorders. Using its own MiXCR run on the 5' RACE reads, TCRdb lists one record per CDR3 protein. Of about 36,000 distinct CDR3 sequences in the sample, 9% to 12% were seen once. Sequenced input: PBMCs. Receptors were obtained from a woman aged 25-40 years with HTLV-1-associated myelopathy (HAM/TSP).

This clonotype showed up many times. The chain employs TRBV20-1 and TRBJ2-3; D gene ambiguous. Germline V lookup: CDR1 DFQATT, CDR2 SNEGSKA (reference sequence). This CDR3 is built from 14 residues. Trimming removed 0 bases at V and 2 bases at J, with 9 bases between. The CDR3 DNA reads as TGCAGTGCTAGAGATTGGTGGGTCACAGATACGCAGTATTTT. This codes for CSARDWWVTDTQYF.

This chain uses TRBV18 with TRBJ2-3; TRBD2 agrees at 8 bases. The J segment lost 3 bases and the V segment lost 5 bases, leaving 4 bases of the junction unmatched. Germline assignment: CDR1 KGHSH and CDR2 LQKENI. The CDR3 contains 14 residues. CDR3 bases: TGTGCCAGCTCAATGTCGGGAGGGACAGATACGCAGTATTTT. It codes for CASSMSGGTDTQYF.

This clonotype was observed many times. The V and J genes are TRBV20-1 and TRBJ1-1; no clear D gene. Trimming left V 3 bases short and J 1 base short, with 9 bases between. The CDR3 runs 13 residues. Germline assignment: CDR1 DFQATT and CDR2 SNEGSKA (reference sequence). In DNA form, the CDR3 reads TGCAGTGCTAGGGGCGGTACGAACACTGAAGCTTTCTTT. Translation gives CSARGGTNTEAFF.

This clonotype showed up many times. The chain couples TRBV6-9 to TRBJ1-1; 7 bases are a match to TRBD1. Germline assignment: CDR1 MNHGY and CDR2 SVAAGI. The V segment lost 1 base and the J segment 5 bases; nucleotides outside the gene matches: 22. The CDR3 has 20 residues. For the CDR3, the DNA is TGTGCCAGCAGTTATTGGACCCGCGGGCAGGGGGACTTCTTGAGGACTGAAGCTTTCTTT. Its translation: CASSYWTRGQGDFLRTEAFF.

This clonotype was counted ten times or more. The V and J genes are TRBV29-1 and TRBJ1-1; the match to TRBD1 covers 7 bases. With V trimmed by 8 bases and J by 4 bases, 10 bases remained unmatched. CDR1 is SQVTM and CDR2 is ANQGSEA in the germline V gene. The CDR3 runs 13 residues. CDR3 nucleotides: TGCAGCTTAAAGACAGGGAGGGGCACTGAAGCTTTCTTT. Translation: CSLKTGRGTEAFF.